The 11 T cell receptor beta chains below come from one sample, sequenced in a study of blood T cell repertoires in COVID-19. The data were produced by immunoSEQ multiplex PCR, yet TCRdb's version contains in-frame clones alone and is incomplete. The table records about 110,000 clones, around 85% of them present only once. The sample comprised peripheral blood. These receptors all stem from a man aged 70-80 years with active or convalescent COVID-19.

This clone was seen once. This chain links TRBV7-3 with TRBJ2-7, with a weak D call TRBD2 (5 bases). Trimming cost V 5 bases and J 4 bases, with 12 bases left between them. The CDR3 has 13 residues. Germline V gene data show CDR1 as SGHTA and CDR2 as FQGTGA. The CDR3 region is CASSRASGYEQYF. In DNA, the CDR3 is TGTGCCAGCAGCCGGGCCTCGGGGTACGAGCAGTACTTC.

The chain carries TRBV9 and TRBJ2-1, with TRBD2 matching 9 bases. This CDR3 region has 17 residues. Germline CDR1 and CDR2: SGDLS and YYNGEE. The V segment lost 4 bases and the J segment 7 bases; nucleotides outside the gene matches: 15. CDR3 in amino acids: CASSPTLRAGGPNEQFF. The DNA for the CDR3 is TGTGCCAGCAGCCCGACCTTAAGGGCGGGAGGGCCAAATGAGCAGTTCTTC.

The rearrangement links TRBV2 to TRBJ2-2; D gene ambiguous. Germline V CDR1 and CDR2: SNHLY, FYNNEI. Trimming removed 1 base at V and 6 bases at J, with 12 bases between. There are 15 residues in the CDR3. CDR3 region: CASSEGAVYAGELFF. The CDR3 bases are TGTGCCAGCAGTGAAGGTGCGGTGTACGCCGGGGAGCTGTTTTTT.

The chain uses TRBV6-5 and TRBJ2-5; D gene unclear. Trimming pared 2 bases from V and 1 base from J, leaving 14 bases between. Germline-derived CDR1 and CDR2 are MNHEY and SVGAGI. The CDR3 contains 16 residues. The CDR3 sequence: CASSYGSRRSQETQYF. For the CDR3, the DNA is TGTGCCAGCAGTTACGGCAGTAGGCGGAGCCAAGAGACCCAGTACTTC.

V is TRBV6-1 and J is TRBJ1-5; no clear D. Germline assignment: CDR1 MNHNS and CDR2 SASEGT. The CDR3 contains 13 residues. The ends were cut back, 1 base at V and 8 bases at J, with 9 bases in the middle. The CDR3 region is CASSEGHLKPQHF. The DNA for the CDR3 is TGTGCCAGCAGTGAAGGACATCTGAAGCCCCAGCATTTT.

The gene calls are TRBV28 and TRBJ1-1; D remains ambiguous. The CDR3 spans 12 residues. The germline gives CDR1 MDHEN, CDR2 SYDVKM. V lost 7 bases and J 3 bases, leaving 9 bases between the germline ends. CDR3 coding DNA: TGTGCCAGCACCACACCCTACACTGAAGCTTTCTTT. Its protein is CASTTPYTEAFF. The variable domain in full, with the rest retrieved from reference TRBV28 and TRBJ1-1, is DVKVTQSSRYLVKRTGEKVFLECVQDMDHENMFWYRQDPGLGLRLIYFSYDVKMKEKGDIPEGYSVSREKKERFSLILESASTNQTSMYLCASTTPYTEAFFGQGTRLTVV.

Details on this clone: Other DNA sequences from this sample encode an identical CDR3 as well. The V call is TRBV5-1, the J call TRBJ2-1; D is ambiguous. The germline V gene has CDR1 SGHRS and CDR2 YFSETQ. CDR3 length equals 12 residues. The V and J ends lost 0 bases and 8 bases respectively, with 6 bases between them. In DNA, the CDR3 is TGCGCCAGCAGCTTGGGCGGAGATGAGCAGTTCTTC. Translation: CASSLGGDEQFF.

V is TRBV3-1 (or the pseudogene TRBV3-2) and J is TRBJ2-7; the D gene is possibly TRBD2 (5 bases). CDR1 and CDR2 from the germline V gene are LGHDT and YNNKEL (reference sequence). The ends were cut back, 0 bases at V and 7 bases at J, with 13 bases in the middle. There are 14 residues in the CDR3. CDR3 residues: CASSQDTLGREQYF. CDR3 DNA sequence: TGTGCCAGCAGCCAAGATACACTAGGTCGAGAGCAGTACTTC.

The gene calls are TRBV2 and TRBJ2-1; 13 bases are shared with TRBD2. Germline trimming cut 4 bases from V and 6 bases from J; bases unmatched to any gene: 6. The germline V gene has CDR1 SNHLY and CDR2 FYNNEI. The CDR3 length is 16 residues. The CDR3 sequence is CASSGTSGRNFNEQFF. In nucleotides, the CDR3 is TGTGCCAGCAGTGGGACTAGCGGGAGAAACTTCAATGAGCAGTTCTTC.

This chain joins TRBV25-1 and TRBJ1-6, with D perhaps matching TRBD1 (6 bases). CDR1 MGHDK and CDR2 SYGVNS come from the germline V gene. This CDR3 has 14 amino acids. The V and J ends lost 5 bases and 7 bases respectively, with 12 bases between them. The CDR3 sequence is CASSKVQGNSPLHF. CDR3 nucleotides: TGTGCCAGCAGTAAGGTACAGGGCAATTCACCCCTCCACTTT.

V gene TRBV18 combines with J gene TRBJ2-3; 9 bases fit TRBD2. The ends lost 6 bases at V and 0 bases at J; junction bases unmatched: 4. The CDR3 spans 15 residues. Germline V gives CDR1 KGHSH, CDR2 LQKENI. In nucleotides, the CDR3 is TGTGCCAGCTCCAGACTAGCGGAAAGCACAGATACGCAGTATTTT. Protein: CASSRLAESTDTQYF.